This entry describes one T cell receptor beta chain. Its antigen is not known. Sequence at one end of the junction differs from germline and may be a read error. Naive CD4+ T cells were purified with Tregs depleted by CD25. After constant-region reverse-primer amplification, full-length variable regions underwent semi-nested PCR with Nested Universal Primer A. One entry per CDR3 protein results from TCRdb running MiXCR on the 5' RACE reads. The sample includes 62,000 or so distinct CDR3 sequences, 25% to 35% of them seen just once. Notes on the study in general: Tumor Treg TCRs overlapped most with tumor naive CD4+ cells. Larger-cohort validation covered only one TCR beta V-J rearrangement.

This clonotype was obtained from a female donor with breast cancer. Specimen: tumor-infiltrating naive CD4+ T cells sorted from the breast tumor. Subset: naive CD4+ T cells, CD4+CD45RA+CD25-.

CDR3 amino acids: CSANKQEENDQFF. The CDR3 region has the DNA TGCAGTGCTAACAAGCAGGAGGAAAATGACCAGTTCTTC. The chain uses TRBV20-1 and TRBJ2-1; possibly TRBD2 for D (5 bases). The length of the CDR3 is 13 residues. Germline V gene data show CDR1 as DFQATT and CDR2 as SNEGSKA (reference sequence).